This TCR beta chain came from a study of cytomegalovirus exposure and HLA in healthy donors. As for the study in general: The study's early data release held roughly 91 million unique TCRs from HLA-typed donors.

Germline V gene lookup returns CDR1 SGHRS and CDR2 YFSETQ. Trimming stripped 2 bases from V and 3 bases from J, with 8 bases between. This CDR3 has 13 residues. As for this clone: What it binds is not known.

Use of 60 Vbeta and 13 Jbeta primers characterized the PCR. Libraries were prepared by immunoSEQ multiplex PCR; TCRdb keeps only in-frame clonotypes and omits some of them. The profile covers 100,000 to 150,000 clones, with approximately 80% appearing a single time and around 1.2% taken by the ten largest. Findings of the study overall: After further analysis at a later stage, roughly 16,000 TCR beta sequences were associated with HLA alleles at 0.05 false discovery rate.

The V gene is TRBV5-1, the J gene TRBJ1-2; D is undetermined. Sequenced: PBMCs. This receptor was taken from a girl aged 2 to 10 in good health and CMV-seronegative. In DNA, the CDR3 is TGCGCCAGCAGCTTAACAGACGACTATGGCTACACCTTC. This codes for CASSLTDDYGYTF.